These 20 T cell receptor beta chains came from one sample sequenced in a study of shared clonotypes between healthy human individuals (TCRdb year 2020). The method was the immunoSEQ multiplex PCR assay. The clones in this table, taken by TCRdb from immuneACCESS, are in-frame only. Not every clone is retained; where verified, under half of the shortfall comes from an unresolved V gene, and the cause of the rest is unknown. In all, the sample holds about 2.3 million clones, and around 90% of those were seen once. The ten largest make up approximately 0.39% of the sample. Sequencing was performed on naive CD4+ T cells from PBMCs. Per the publication, the cell subset or site label means: CD45RA+ positively selected. The receptors shown here come from a man aged 18 to 35 in good health. Some clones in this sample may be carry-over from other donors' samples.

The rearrangement joins TRBV27 to TRBJ1-2; TRBD1 matches 8 bases. V dropped 3 bases and J dropped 8; count of bases not matched to a gene: 8. The CDR3 contains 14 residues. Germline V gives CDR1 MNHEY, CDR2 SMNVEV (reference sequence). The CDR3 spells CASSLAQGAGGYTF. For the CDR3, the DNA is TGTGCCAGCAGTTTGGCGCAGGGGGCCGGGGGCTACACCTTC.

The V and J genes are TRBV7-2 and TRBJ2-7; D is tentatively TRBD1 or TRBD2 (5 bases each). V lost 8 bases and J lost 0, with 14 bases in between. Germline CDR1 reads SGHTA; CDR2 reads FQGNSA. The CDR3 has 14 amino acids. DNA for the CDR3: TGTGCCAGCGGGACGCAATTTAACTCCTACGAGCAGTACTTC. Translating it yields CASGTQFNSYEQYF.

The chain carries TRBV5-4 and TRBJ1-1; D may be TRBD1 (6 bases). CDR1 is SGHNT and CDR2 is YYREEE in the germline V gene (reference sequence). V lost 4 bases to trimming and J lost 6 bases, with 19 bases between them. The CDR3 has 15 residues. CDR3 protein: CASSPPPGGRPEAFF. The CDR3 bases are TGTGCCAGCAGCCCGCCCCCGGGGGGGCGACCTGAAGCTTTCTTT.

V usage is TRBV7-2 and J usage is TRBJ1-3; D is possibly TRBD1 (6 bases). The germline V and J ends were trimmed by 5 bases and 6 bases, with 14 bases remaining between them. Germline CDR1 reads SGHTA; CDR2 reads FQGNSA. The CDR3 is made up of 14 amino acids. The CDR3 reads CASSLGQTKNTIYF. DNA of the CDR3: TGTGCCAGCAGCCTAGGACAGACGAAAAACACCATATATTTT.

The chain carries TRBV29-1 and TRBJ1-2; TRBD1 might be the D (5 bases). Trimming pared 6 bases from V and 4 bases from J, leaving 18 bases between. CDR1 and CDR2 from the germline V gene are SQVTM and ANQGSEA. This CDR3 has 14 amino acids. CDR3 sequence (DNA): TGCAGCGTCACGCCTGGGTTGGGGACCTATGGCTACACCTTC. This encodes CSVTPGLGTYGYTF.

The chain recombines TRBV4-2 with TRBJ1-1; possibly TRBD1 for D (6 bases). Trimming shortened V by 0 bases and J by 0 bases, and 11 bases separated the two germline ends. This CDR3 spans 16 amino acids. Germline assignment: CDR1 LGHNA and CDR2 YNFKEQ. CDR3 region: CASSQDSGVLNTEAFF. The CDR3 coding sequence is TGTGCCAGCAGCCAAGATTCAGGGGTTTTGAACACTGAAGCTTTCTTT.

The V gene is TRBV9, the J gene TRBJ2-5; D remains unclear. Germline assignment: CDR1 SGDLS and CDR2 YYNGEE. The CDR3 consists of 13 residues. Trimming cost V 0 bases and J 5 bases, with 8 bases left between them. CDR3 bases: TGTGCCAGCAGCGTAGCTCCGCGGGAGACCCAGTACTTC. This codes for CASSVAPRETQYF.

This chain joins TRBV14 and TRBJ2-3; D call uncertain. The CDR3 runs to 14 residues. Trimming stripped 5 bases from V and 0 bases from J, with 9 bases between. Germline V lookup: CDR1 SGHDN, CDR2 FVKESK. The CDR3 DNA sequence: TGTGCCAGCAGCTCCCGCTGGAGCACAGATACGCAGTATTTT. This encodes CASSSRWSTDTQYF.

The chain has TRBV5-1 and TRBJ2-1; 9 positions agree with TRBD2. V dropped 6 bases and J dropped 4; count of bases not matched to a gene: 5. The CDR3 totals 14 residues. Germline values: CDR1 SGHRS, CDR2 YFSETQ. The CDR3 loop is CASTTSGPYNEQFF. The CDR3 DNA is TGCGCCAGCACCACTAGCGGGCCTTACAATGAGCAGTTCTTC.

Concerning this clone itself: This sample also contains other DNA sequences that code for the same CDR3. V gene TRBV6-5 combines with J gene TRBJ2-3; D possibly corresponds to TRBD1 (6 bases). The V gene lost 3 bases and the J gene lost 5 bases, with 12 bases spanning the gap. Germline loops: CDR1 MNHEY, CDR2 SVGAGI. This CDR3 spans 14 amino acids. CDR3 residues: CASSYSQGRDTQYF. DNA of the CDR3: TGTGCCAGCAGTTATTCCCAGGGGAGAGATACGCAGTATTTT.

CDR3 loop: CASSSLTRYQETQYF. The CDR3 nucleotides are TGCGCCAGCAGCTCGTTGACTAGGTACCAAGAGACCCAGTACTTC. V gene TRBV5-1 combines with J gene TRBJ2-5; tentatively, D is TRBD2 (6 bases). The CDR3 consists of 15 residues. Germline V lookup: CDR1 SGHRS, CDR2 YFSETQ. Trimming stripped 3 bases from V and 0 bases from J, with 12 bases between.

This chain uses TRBV30 with TRBJ2-1, with TRBD1 matching over 10 bases. J gave up 6 bases and V 2 bases, and 7 bases lay outside the gene matches. CDR3 length: 15 residues. From germline, CDR1 is GTSNPN and CDR2 SVGIG (reference sequence). The CDR3 reads CAWSPGTGEGNEQFF. CDR3 sequence (DNA): TGTGCCTGGAGTCCCGGGACAGGGGAGGGCAATGAGCAGTTCTTC.

This chain joins TRBV7-9 and TRBJ2-7; weak D call: TRBD1 (6 bases). The germline CDR1 and CDR2 sequences are SEHNR and FQNEAQ (reference sequence). V was cut by 4 bases and J by 2 bases, with 18 bases left in between. This CDR3 region has 16 residues. Here the CDR3 reads CASSSAGTSFTYEQYF. CDR3 in DNA: TGTGCCAGCAGCTCCGCCGGGACATCTTTTACCTACGAGCAGTACTTC. Full variable domain (outside the CDR3, taken from reference TRBV7-9 and TRBJ2-7): DTGVSQNPRHKITKRGQNVTFRCDPISEHNRLYWYRQTLGQGPEFLTYFQNEAQLEKSRLLSDRFSAERPKGSFSTLEIQRTEQGDSAMYLCASSSAGTSFTYEQYFGPGTRLTVT.

V gene TRBV19 combines with J gene TRBJ2-3, with a tentative D call TRBD1 (5 bases). From germline, CDR1 is LNHDA and CDR2 SQIVND (reference sequence). The CDR3 runs to 13 residues. Trimming took 5 bases from V and 4 from J, leaving 10 bases between them. Written as DNA, the CDR3 is TGTGCCAGTAGTGTCCAGGGTTCAGATACGCAGTATTTT. This codes for CASSVQGSDTQYF.

In its sample, this clone was seen once. Other DNA sequences in the same sample also yield this CDR3. V and J are TRBV14 and TRBJ2-5; D is perhaps TRBD1 (5 bases). CDR1 SGHDN and CDR2 FVKESK come from the germline V gene. V lost 0 bases to trimming and J lost 7 bases, with 9 bases between them. The CDR3 covers 13 residues. The CDR3 DNA follows: TGTGCCAGCAGCCAAGACAGGGCCGGGACCCAGTACTTC. Translated: CASSQDRAGTQYF.

The J gene is TRBJ1-4, the V gene TRBV19; D remains unclear. The V and J ends lost 6 bases and 3 bases respectively, with 20 bases between them. This CDR3 region has 17 residues. The germline CDR1 and CDR2 sequences are LNHDA and SQIVND (reference sequence). CDR3 protein: CASSDAGRSTANEKLFF. The CDR3 DNA reads TGTGCCAGTAGCGACGCGGGCAGATCTACCGCTAATGAAAAACTGTTTTTT.

Concerning this clone itself: This sample also contains other DNA sequences that code for the same CDR3. This chain joins TRBV5-1 and TRBJ1-5; 10 bases map to TRBD1. The germline gives CDR1 SGHRS, CDR2 YFSETQ. The CDR3 contains 15 residues. Trimming took 4 bases from V and 1 from J; bases not matched to a gene: 2. CDR3 sequence (DNA): TGCGCCAGCAGCCTGGGACAGGGGAGCAATCAGCCCCAGCATTTT. Translated, it gives CASSLGQGSNQPQHF.

The chain recombines TRBV5-1 with TRBJ2-7; D perhaps matches TRBD1 (5 bases). CDR1 SGHRS and CDR2 YFSETQ come from the germline V gene. The CDR3 runs to 14 residues. The V end lost 3 bases, the J end lost 3 bases, and 13 bases lay between the germline ends. CDR3 DNA sequence: TGCGCCAGCAGCTGGGCAGGGATTAGCTACGAGCAGTACTTC. This translates into CASSWAGISYEQYF.

The chain uses TRBV29-1 and TRBJ2-7, with D unresolved. V lost 6 bases to trimming and J lost 6 bases, with 12 bases between them. Germline CDR1 and CDR2: SQVTM and ANQGSEA. CDR3 length: 11 amino acids. The CDR3 reads CSVNSGVEQYF. The DNA of the CDR3 is TGCAGCGTGAACAGTGGGGTCGAGCAGTACTTC.

This clone was seen just once. The chain links TRBV30 to TRBJ1-1; D may be TRBD1 (6 bases). The V end was cut by 2 bases, the J end by 3 bases, with 16 bases between. This CDR3 spans 15 amino acids. Germline lookup yields CDR1 GTSNPN and CDR2 SVGIG (reference sequence). The CDR3 spells CAWSPDRSGYTEAFF. As DNA, the CDR3 is TGTGCCTGGAGTCCCGACAGGTCCGGGTACACTGAAGCTTTCTTT.